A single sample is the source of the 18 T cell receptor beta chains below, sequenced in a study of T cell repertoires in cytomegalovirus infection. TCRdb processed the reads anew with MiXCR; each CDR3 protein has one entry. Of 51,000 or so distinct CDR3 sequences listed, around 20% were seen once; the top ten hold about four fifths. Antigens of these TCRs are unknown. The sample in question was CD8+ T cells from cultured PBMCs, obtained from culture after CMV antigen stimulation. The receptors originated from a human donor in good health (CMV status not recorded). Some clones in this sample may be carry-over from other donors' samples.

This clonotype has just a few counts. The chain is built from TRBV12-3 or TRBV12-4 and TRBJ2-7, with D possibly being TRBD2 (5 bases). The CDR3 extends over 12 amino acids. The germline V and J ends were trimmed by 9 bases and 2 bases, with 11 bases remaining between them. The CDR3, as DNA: TGTGCCAGTGGACTCGGAGCCTACGAGCAGTACTTC. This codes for CASGLGAYEQYF.

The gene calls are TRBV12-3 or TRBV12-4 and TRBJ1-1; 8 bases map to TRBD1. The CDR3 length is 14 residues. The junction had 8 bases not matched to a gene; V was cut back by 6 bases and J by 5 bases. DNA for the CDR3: TGTGCCAGCAGCTACCTGGACAGGGAGACTGAAGCTTTCTTT. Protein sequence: CASSYLDRETEAFF.

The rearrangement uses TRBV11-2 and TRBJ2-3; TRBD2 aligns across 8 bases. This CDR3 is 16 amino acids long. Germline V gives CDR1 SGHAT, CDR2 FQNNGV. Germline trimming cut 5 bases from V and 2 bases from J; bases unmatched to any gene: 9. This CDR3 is CASSLTLAGNTDTQYF. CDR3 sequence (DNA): TGTGCCAGCAGCCTCACCTTAGCGGGAAACACAGATACGCAGTATTTT.

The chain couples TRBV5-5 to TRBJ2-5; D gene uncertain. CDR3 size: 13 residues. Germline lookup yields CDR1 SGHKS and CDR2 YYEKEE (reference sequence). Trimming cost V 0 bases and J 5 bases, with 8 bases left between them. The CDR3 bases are TGTGCCAGCAGCTTGGGCTACGGGGAGACCCAGTACTTC. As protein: CASSLGYGETQYF.

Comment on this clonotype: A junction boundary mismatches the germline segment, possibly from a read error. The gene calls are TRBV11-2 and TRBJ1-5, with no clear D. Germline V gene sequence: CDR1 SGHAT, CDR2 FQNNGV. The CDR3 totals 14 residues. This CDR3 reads CVSSLGVGNQPQHF. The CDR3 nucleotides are TGTGTCAGCAGCTTAGGTGTTGGGAATCAGCCCCAGCATTTT.

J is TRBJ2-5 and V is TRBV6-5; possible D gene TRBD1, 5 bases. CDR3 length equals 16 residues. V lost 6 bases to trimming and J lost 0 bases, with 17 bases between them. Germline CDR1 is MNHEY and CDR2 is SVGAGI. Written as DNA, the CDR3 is TGTGCCAGCAGATACGCCGTCTCGACAGACCAAGAGACCCAGTACTTC. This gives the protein CASRYAVSTDQETQYF.

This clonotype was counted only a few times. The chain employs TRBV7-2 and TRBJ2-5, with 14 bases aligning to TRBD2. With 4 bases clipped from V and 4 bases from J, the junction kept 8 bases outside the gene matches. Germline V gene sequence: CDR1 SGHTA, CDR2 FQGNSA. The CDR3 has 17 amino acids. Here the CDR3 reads CASSSTSGGALGETQYF. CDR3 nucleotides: TGTGCCAGCAGCTCGACTAGCGGGGGGGCCTTGGGAGAGACCCAGTACTTC.

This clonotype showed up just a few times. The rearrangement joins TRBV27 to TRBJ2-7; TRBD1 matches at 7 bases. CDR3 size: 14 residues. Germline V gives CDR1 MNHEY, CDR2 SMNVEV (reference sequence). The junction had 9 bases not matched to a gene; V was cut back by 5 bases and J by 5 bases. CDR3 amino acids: CASSNTGDPHEQYF. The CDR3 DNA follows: TGTGCCAGCAGTAACACAGGGGACCCTCACGAGCAGTACTTC.

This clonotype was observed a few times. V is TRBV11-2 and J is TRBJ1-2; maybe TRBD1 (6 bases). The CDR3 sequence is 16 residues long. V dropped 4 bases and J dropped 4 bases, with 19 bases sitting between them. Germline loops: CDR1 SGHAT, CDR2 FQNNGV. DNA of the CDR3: TGTGCCAGCAGCTCTAGCGACGGCAGGGGAGTCTATGGCTACACCTTC. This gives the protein CASSSSDGRGVYGYTF.

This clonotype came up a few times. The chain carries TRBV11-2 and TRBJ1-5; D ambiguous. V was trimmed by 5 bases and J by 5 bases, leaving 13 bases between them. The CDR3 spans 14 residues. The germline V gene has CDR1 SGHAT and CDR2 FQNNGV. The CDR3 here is CASSNKGTDQPQHF. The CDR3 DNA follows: TGTGCCAGCAGCAATAAAGGTACCGATCAGCCCCAGCATTTT.

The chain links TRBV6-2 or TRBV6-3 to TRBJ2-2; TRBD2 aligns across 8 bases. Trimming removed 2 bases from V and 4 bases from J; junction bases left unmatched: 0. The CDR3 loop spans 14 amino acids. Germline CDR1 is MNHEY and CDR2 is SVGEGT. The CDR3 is CASSYGTSTGELFF. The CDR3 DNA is TGTGCCAGCAGTTACGGGACTAGCACCGGGGAGCTGTTTTTT.

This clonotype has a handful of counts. CDR3 amino acids: CSVEGRQGGGNTIYF. CDR3 in DNA: TGCAGCGTTGAGGGCCGACAGGGAGGTGGAAACACCATATATTTT. V and J are TRBV29-1 and TRBJ1-3; TRBD1 aligns across 7 bases. Unmatched junction bases numbered 8, after V lost 3 bases and J lost 3 bases. The germline V gene has CDR1 SQVTM and CDR2 ANQGSEA. The CDR3 loop spans 15 amino acids. The full variable domain, with the rest looked up from reference TRBV29-1 and TRBJ1-3, is SAVISQKPSRDICQRGTSLTIQCQVDSQVTMMFWYRQQPGQSLTLIATANQGSEATYESGFVIDKFPISRPNLTFSTLTVSNMSPEDSSIYLCSVEGRQGGGNTIYFGEGSWLTVV.

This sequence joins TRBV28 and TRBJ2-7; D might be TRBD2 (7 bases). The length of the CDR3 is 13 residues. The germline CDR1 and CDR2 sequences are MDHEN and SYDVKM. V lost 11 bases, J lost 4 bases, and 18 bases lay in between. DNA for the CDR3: TGTGCCTGTATGGAACAGGGAGGGTACGAGCAGTACTTC. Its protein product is CACMEQGGYEQYF.

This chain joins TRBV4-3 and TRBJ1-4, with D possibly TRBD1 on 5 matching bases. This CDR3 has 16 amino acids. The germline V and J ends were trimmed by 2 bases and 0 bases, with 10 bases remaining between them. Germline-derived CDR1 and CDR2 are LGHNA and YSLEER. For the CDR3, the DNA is TGCGCCAGCAGCCAAAACAGGATCACAACTAATGAAAAACTGTTTTTT. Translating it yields CASSQNRITTNEKLFF.

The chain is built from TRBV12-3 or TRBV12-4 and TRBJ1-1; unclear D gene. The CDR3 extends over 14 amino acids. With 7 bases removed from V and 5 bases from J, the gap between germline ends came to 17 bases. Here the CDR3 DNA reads TGTGCCAGCACCTCCGAGCGGGGTTTGACTGAAGCTTTCTTT. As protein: CASTSERGLTEAFF.

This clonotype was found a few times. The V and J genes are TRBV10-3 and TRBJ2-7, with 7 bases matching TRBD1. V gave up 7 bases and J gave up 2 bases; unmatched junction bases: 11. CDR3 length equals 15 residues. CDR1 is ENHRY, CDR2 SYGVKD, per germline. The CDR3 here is CAITPDRTRPYEQYF. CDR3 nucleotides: TGTGCCATCACTCCGGACAGGACAAGGCCCTACGAGCAGTACTTC.

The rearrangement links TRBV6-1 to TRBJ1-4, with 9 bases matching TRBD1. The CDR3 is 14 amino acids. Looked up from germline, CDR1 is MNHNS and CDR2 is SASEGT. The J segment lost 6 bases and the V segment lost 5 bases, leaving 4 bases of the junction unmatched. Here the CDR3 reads CASSRRTGDEKLFF. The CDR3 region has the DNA TGTGCCAGCAGTCGTCGGACAGGGGATGAAAAACTGTTTTTT.

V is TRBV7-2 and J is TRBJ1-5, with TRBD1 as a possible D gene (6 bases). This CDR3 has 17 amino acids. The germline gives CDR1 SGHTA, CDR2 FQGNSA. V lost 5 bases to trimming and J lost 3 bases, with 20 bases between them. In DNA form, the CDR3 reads TGTGCCAGCAGCCTTCCACCGGGACAAGCTATCAATCAGCCCCAGCATTTT. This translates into CASSLPPGQAINQPQHF.